This T cell receptor beta chain stems from a study of T-cell reconstitution after alpha-beta-depleted transplantation in children. This clonotype was found many times. The antigen is undetermined. V trimming: 2 bases; J trimming: 2 bases; junction bases outside the gene matches: 9. Germline V gene lookup returns CDR1 SGHKS and CDR2 YYEKEE (reference sequence). This CDR3 is 18 amino acids long. This sample's TCRbeta library carried unique molecular identifier barcodes. From the PCR reads, TCRdb called clonotypes with MiXCR, one entry per CDR3 protein. The table has about 150,000 distinct CDR3 sequences, over 8.5% seen once; the top ten hold less than 15%. Study findings and constraints: Certain patients had high TCRbeta diversity at day 60, and it came from recipient T cells and thymic progenitors that survived. At the one-year point after transplant, T-cell counts and TCRbeta diversity were found to come mostly from T cells that had been newly produced. In patients about two months after transplant, alpha-beta T cells reportedly arose from several hundred expanded graft clones.

The sample was PBMCs, taken before TCRalphabeta/CD19-depleted stem cell transplant. The TCR sequence derives from a boy aged 2-15 years with acute myeloid leukemia, due to receive a stem cell transplant. The chain uses TRBV5-5 and TRBJ1-3; 11 bases map to TRBD1. The CDR3 nucleotides are TGTGCCAGCAGCTTTGTGGGACAGGGGGTCGCCGCTGGAAACACCATATATTTT. Translated: CASSFVGQGVAAGNTIYF. Variable domain in full (rest from reference TRBV5-5 and TRBJ1-3): DAGVTQSPTHLIKTRGQQVTLRCSPISGHKSVSWYQQVLGQGPQFIFQYYEKEERGRGNFPDRFSARQFPNYSSELNVNALLLGDSALYLCASSFVGQGVAAGNTIYFGEGSWLTVV.